Following are 13 T cell receptor beta chains from one sample sequenced in a study of T-cell reconstitution after alpha-beta-depleted transplantation in children. The TCRbeta library was prepared with unique molecular identifiers. MiXCR was run by TCRdb on the PCR reads, yielding one entry per CDR3 protein. The sample lists some 530,000 distinct CDR3 sequences, around an eighth occurring once. The sequenced sample was PBMCs from the stem cell graft donor, obtained from the stem cell graft. The receptors originated from a human donor who donated a stem cell graft to a child with combined immunodeficiency.

There are a few counts of this clonotype. This chain joins TRBV6-5 and TRBJ2-7; 11 nucleotides agree with TRBD2. V lost 4 bases and J lost 5; bases outside the gene matches: 10. Germline V CDR1 and CDR2: MNHEY, SVGAGI. This CDR3 region has 16 residues. The CDR3 here is CASSSDLAGGGDEQYF. CDR3 coding DNA: TGTGCCAGCAGTTCAGATTTAGCGGGAGGGGGCGACGAGCAGTACTTC.

Worth noting for this clonotype: An end of the junction does not agree with germline; a read error may underlie this. V usage is TRBV12-3 or TRBV12-4 and J usage is TRBJ2-7; 7 bases are a match to TRBD1. There are 14 residues in the CDR3. CDR3 amino acids: CANSKSGTAYEQYF. Written as DNA, the CDR3 is TGTGCCAACAGTAAATCCGGGACAGCCTACGAGCAGTACTTC.

This clonotype turned up a few times. The chain links TRBV6-2 or TRBV6-3 to TRBJ2-1; 7 positions match TRBD1. This CDR3 has 15 residues. Germline V gene sequence: CDR1 MNHEY, CDR2 SVGEGT. V lost 3 bases to trimming and J lost 3 bases; unmatched junction nucleotides: 5. CDR3 in DNA: TGTGCCAGCAGTTATGACAGGGAATTCTACAATGAGCAGTTCTTC. This gives the protein CASSYDREFYNEQFF.

This clonotype turned up a few times. The CDR3 is CASSQDVYYTGTGKSYEQYF. The CDR3 DNA reads as TGCGCCAGCAGCCAAGATGTCTATTATACCGGGACAGGGAAATCCTACGAGCAGTACTTC. This chain links TRBV4-3 with TRBJ2-7; 9 bases agree with TRBD1. CDR1 LGHNA and CDR2 YSLEER come from the germline V gene. The CDR3 is 20 amino acids. V shed 0 bases and J 1 base; nucleotides not matched to a gene: 16.

The genes are TRBV4-3 and TRBJ2-1, with 10 bases aligning to TRBD1. The V segment lost 3 bases and the J segment 7 bases; nucleotides outside the gene matches: 9. The germline CDR1 and CDR2 sequences are LGHNA and YSLEER. CDR3 length: 16 residues. The CDR3 loop is CASSQVGTGVTNEQFF. The CDR3 DNA follows: TGCGCCAGCAGCCAGGTTGGGACAGGGGTCACGAATGAGCAGTTCTTC.

This chain uses TRBV25-1 with TRBJ2-5; 7 nucleotides match TRBD1. Per germline, CDR1 MGHDK and CDR2 SYGVNS. This CDR3 has 16 amino acids. Trimming cost V 3 bases and J 5 bases; bases outside gene matches: 12. CDR3 loop: CASSDITGTAGETQYF. The DNA for the CDR3 is TGTGCCAGCAGTGATATCACCGGGACAGCAGGGGAGACCCAGTACTTC.

This clonotype was observed at least ten times. The chain combines TRBV25-1 with TRBJ2-3; no reliable D call. The CDR3 extends over 12 amino acids. Germline V gene data show CDR1 as MGHDK and CDR2 as SYGVNS. V shed 2 bases and J shed 11 bases, with 11 bases lying between them. The CDR3 region has the DNA TGTGCCAGCAGTGAAAGCATACCAAAGCAGTATTTT. As protein: CASSESIPKQYF.

This clonotype occurred a few times. The V and J genes are TRBV29-1 and TRBJ2-7; a possible D gene is TRBD1 (5 bases). The germline gives CDR1 SQVTM, CDR2 ANQGSEA. The V and J ends lost 7 bases and 2 bases respectively, with 12 bases between them. There are 12 residues in the CDR3. The CDR3 loop is CSALGHTYEQYF. CDR3 nucleotide sequence: TGCAGCGCCCTGGGGCACACCTACGAGCAGTACTTC.

The chain couples TRBV6-1 to TRBJ2-1; 8 nucleotides line up with TRBD2. CDR1 and CDR2 from the germline V gene are MNHNS and SASEGT. V dropped 1 base and J dropped 7; count of bases not matched to a gene: 15. The CDR3 runs 18 residues. CDR3 residues: CASSEGSGSGKQGNEQFF. CDR3 sequence (DNA): TGTGCCAGCAGTGAAGGGTCGGGTAGCGGGAAACAAGGGAATGAGCAGTTCTTC.

The chain carries TRBV5-6 and TRBJ1-3; TRBD1 agrees at 8 bases. Germline CDR1 SGHDT, CDR2 YYEEEE. V lost 0 bases and J lost 2; bases outside the gene matches: 1. This CDR3 comprises 15 residues. The CDR3 DNA reads as TGTGCCAGCAGCTTGGAACAGGGGGCTGGAAACACCATATATTTT. Protein product: CASSLEQGAGNTIYF.

This clonotype appeared a few times. The chain joins TRBV9 to TRBJ2-3; 16 positions match TRBD2. The J segment lost 3 bases and the V segment lost 0 bases, leaving 1 base of the junction unmatched. CDR1 and CDR2 (germline): SGDLS, YYNGEE. This CDR3 contains 17 residues. The CDR3 bases are TGTGCCAGCAGCGTAGAGGGACTAGCGGGAGGGACAGATACGCAGTATTTT. Its protein is CASSVEGLAGGTDTQYF. The full variable domain, with the rest looked up from reference TRBV9 and TRBJ2-3, is DSGVTQTPKHLITATGQRVTLRCSPRSGDLSVYWYQQSLDQGLQFLIQYYNGEERAKGNILERFSAQQFPDLHSELNLSSLELGDSALYFCASSVEGLAGGTDTQYFGPGTRLTVL.

This clonotype has only a few counts. The rearrangement links TRBV10-3 to TRBJ2-5; TRBD1 might be the D (6 bases). CDR3 size: 13 residues. The germline V and J ends were trimmed by 10 bases and 4 bases, with 16 bases remaining between them. The germline CDR1 and CDR2 sequences are ENHRY and SYGVKD. In nucleotides, the CDR3 is TGTGCCACGGGGACATATCAGTCAGAGACCCAGTACTTC. The encoded protein is CATGTYQSETQYF.

This clonotype came up many times. The V call is TRBV5-6, the J call TRBJ2-5; 8 bases fit TRBD2. The CDR3 sequence is 15 residues long. CDR1 SGHDT and CDR2 YYEEEE come from the germline V gene. Trimming removed 3 bases from V and 4 bases from J; junction bases left unmatched: 8. CDR3: CASSSPGLEGETQYF. The CDR3 DNA reads as TGTGCCAGCAGCTCCCCGGGACTAGAGGGAGAGACCCAGTACTTC.